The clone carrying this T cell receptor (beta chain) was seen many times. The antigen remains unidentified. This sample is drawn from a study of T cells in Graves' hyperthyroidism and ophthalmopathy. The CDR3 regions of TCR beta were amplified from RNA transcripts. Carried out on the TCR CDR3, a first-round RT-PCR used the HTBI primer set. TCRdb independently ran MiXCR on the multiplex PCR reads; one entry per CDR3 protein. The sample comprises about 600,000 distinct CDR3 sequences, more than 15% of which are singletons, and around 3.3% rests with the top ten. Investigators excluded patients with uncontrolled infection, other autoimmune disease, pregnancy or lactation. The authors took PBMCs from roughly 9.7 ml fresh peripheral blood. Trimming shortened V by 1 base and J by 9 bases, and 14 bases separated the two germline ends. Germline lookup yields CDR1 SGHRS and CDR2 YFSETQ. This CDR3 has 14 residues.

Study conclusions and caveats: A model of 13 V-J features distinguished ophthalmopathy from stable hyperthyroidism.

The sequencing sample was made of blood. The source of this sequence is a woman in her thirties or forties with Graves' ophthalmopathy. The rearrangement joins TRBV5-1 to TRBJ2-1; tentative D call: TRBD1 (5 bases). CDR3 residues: CASSLSPGYGEQFF. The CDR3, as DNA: TGCGCCAGCAGCTTGTCTCCAGGGTACGGTGAGCAGTTCTTC.